The source of this T cell receptor beta chain is a study of blood T cell repertoires in COVID-19. Background on the study: Acute and convalescent COVID-19 samples came from the United States, Italy and Spain. In each case, the material was cDNA or gDNA derived from T cells, B-cell-depleted T cells, or PBMCs.

V lost 2 bases, J lost 1 base, and 7 bases stayed unmatched. CDR1 and CDR2 (germline): SGHAT, FQNNGV. The CDR3 extends over 16 amino acids. Per the original data handling: The assay estimated nucleated cells by amplifying reference gene primers. Here immunoSEQ multiplex PCR was the method, and the copy in TCRdb shows in-frame clones only, minus some. V and J calls plus clone size are reproduced from that table; the DNA served to infer D and trimming. Of about 53,000 clones in the sample, roughly 89% were seen once. The J gene is TRBJ1-1, the V gene TRBV11-2, with TRBD1 matching over 7 bases. The sequenced sample was peripheral blood. The clonotype originates from a man in his forties or fifties with acute or convalescent COVID-19. CDR3 sequence reads: CASSLPGQPRNTEAFF. CDR3 sequence (DNA): TGTGCCAGCAGCTTACCGGGACAGCCGAGGAACACTGAAGCTTTCTTT.